This T cell receptor (beta chain) emerged from a study of graft-versus-host responses after intestinal transplantation. Turning to the study itself: Each patient got anti-thymocyte globulin induction, then tacrolimus and steroids for two to four years. Findings and caveats of the study: High graft-versus-host to host-versus-graft T cell clonal ratios marked allografts of patients with graft-donor macrochimerism. An association linked early post-transplant HvG declines with peak circulating GvH clone levels.

Comment on this clone: Its antigen is not identified.

Assay used: immunoSEQ multiplex PCR; TCRdb lists only in-frame clones, some missing. The profile covers more than 70,000 clones, with 92% appearing a single time and roughly 0.36% taken by the ten largest. In germline, CDR1 is MNHEY, CDR2 SVGAGI. The CDR3 has 13 amino acids. V lost 0 bases, J lost 16 bases, and 7 bases stayed unmatched. The source is a human donor who was the organ donor for an intestinal transplant. Sequenced here: unstimulated CD8+ T cells sorted from spleen or lymph node cells, sampled before transplant. This chain uses TRBV6-5 with TRBJ2-4, with 9 positions matching TRBD1. The DNA of the CDR3 is TGTGCCAGCAGTTACTCGGGACAGGGTAATTTATACTTC. Translating gives CASSYSGQGNLYF.